The T cell receptor (beta chain) under discussion was sequenced for a study of radiation and T cells in renal cell carcinoma. Profiled with immunoSEQ multiplex PCR; TCRdb holds only in-frame clones, not every one. The data show 19,000 or so clones, with less than 65% seen just once and roughly an eighth held by the top ten. This CDR3 comprises 14 residues. V was clipped by 0 bases and J by 4 bases, with 9 bases between them. Germline loops: CDR1 MGHRA, CDR2 YSYEKL. Noted treatment: 15 Gy SBRT to primary tumor, nephrectomy 4 weeks later. The V call is TRBV4-1, the J call TRBJ1-2, with unresolved D. Sequences were derived from tumor tissue, sampled from a patient whose treatment included radiotherapy and nephrectomy. The clonotype comes from a woman in her seventies with renal cell carcinoma. The CDR3 DNA is TGCGCCAGCAGCCAAGAAGCAGCTGGCTATGGCTACACCTTC. It encodes CASSQEAAGYGYTF.